The source of this TCR beta chain is a study of cytomegalovirus exposure and HLA in healthy donors. A word on this clone: The antigen is not known.

PCR involved 60 Vbeta and 13 Jbeta primers. Assay: immunoSEQ multiplex PCR; the TCRdb copy retains only in-frame clones and omits some. The sample has 120,000 or so clones, roughly 70% seen once; the top ten hold under 5%. General study findings and limits: The listing of roughly 160 TCR beta chains classed them as cytomegalovirus-associated. Later, an analysis showed that TCR beta chains associated with HLA were more clonally expanded than others that were equally common.

V lost 10 bases to trimming and J lost 3 bases, with 6 bases between them. The CDR3 is made up of 10 amino acids. CDR1 is LNHDA and CDR2 is SQIVND in the germline V gene (reference sequence). V and J are TRBV19 and TRBJ1-1, with a tentative D call TRBD1 (5 bases). The receptor was isolated from a man aged 25-45 years in good health and CMV-seronegative. Source material: PBMCs. The DNA of the CDR3 is TGTGCCACGGGGGACACTGAAGCTTTCTTT. Translation gives CATGDTEAFF.